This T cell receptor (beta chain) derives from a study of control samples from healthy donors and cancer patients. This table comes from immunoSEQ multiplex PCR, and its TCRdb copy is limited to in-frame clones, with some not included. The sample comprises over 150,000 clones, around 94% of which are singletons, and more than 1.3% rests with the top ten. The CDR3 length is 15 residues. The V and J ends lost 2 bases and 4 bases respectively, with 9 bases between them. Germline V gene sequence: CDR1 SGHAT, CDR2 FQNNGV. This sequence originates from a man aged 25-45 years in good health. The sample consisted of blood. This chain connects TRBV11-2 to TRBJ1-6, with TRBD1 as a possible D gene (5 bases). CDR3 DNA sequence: TGTGCCAGCAGCTTAAGGGACCCTTATAATTCACCCCTCCACTTT. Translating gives CASSLRDPYNSPLHF.